This TCR beta chain was recovered during a study of blood T cell repertoires in COVID-19. Across the whole study: Samples representing acute and convalescent COVID-19 were sourced from the United States, Italy and Spain.

The CDR3 is made up of 14 amino acids. The germline V and J ends were trimmed by 6 bases and 4 bases, with 13 bases remaining between them. The data were produced by immunoSEQ multiplex PCR, yet TCRdb's version contains in-frame clones alone and is incomplete. The table lists a few hundred thousand clones, roughly nine tenths of them singletons, with over 1% in the top ten. The sequence was obtained from a man aged 35-49 years with acute or convalescent COVID-19. The sequenced sample was peripheral blood. This chain connects TRBV23-1 to TRBJ2-1, with a possible D match to TRBD2 (6 bases). TRBV23-1 belongs to the ORF category, with a function that is uncertain. DNA of the CDR3: TGCGCCAGCAGCCCCAGACTAGAGTACAATGAGCAGTTCTTC. Translated: CASSPRLEYNEQFF.